This T cell receptor beta chain is drawn from a study of OX40 agonist ivuxolimab in advanced cancers. Study at large: Partial responses were observed in three patients, of whom one had hepatocellular carcinoma and two had cutaneous melanoma.

As to this clone: Its antigen is currently unknown.

Whole-study results and caveats: Average numbers of expanded clones were greater in CD8+ T cells than in CD4+. Low levels of normalized T-cell clonal expansion also appeared in some nonresponders.

This CDR3 region has 13 residues. Per germline, CDR1 MNHNS and CDR2 SASEGT. The V gene lost 3 bases and the J gene lost 2 bases, with 7 bases spanning the gap. Only in-frame clones appear in the TCRdb table, and some are missing; sequencing was by immunoSEQ multiplex PCR. Of fewer than 80,000 clones detected, 75% to 90% appear once; the ten largest clones hold around 2.2%. The sequenced sample was CD4+ or CD8+ T cells sorted from blood, obtained in a trial of the OX40 agonist ivuxolimab. The source is an adult with an advanced solid tumor such as melanoma, head and neck, liver or kidney cancer. The chain combines TRBV6-1 with TRBJ1-1; D not certain. In DNA form, the CDR3 reads TGTGCCAGCAGTGAGCAGGCTAACACTGAAGCTTTCTTT. This sequence encodes CASSEQANTEAFF.